This TCR beta chain was captured by sequencing in a study of beta chain features in type 1 diabetes. Study background: Across all samples, approximately 110,000,000 sorted cells were examined.

Findings and limits, study-wide: In all four CD4+ subsets, TCRB CDR3 length was significantly, moderately reduced in type 1 diabetes.

Concerning this clone: The antigen remains undetermined.

The ends were cut back, 6 bases at V and 7 bases at J, with 16 bases in the middle. CDR3 length: 13 amino acids. Germline V gene lookup returns CDR1 SEHNR and CDR2 FQNEAQ (reference sequence). TCRB transcripts that were expressed got sequenced, as all of the isolated RNA had been reverse transcribed. Produced via immunoSEQ multiplex PCR; TCRdb's table is partial and in-frame only. There are 400,000 or so clones in the sample; roughly 9.8% occur only once, and about 0.6% lies in the top ten. Material for sequencing was central memory CD4+ T cells from blood. V and J are TRBV7-9 and TRBJ2-7; TRBD1 or TRBD2 may be the D gene (5 bases each). The clonotype originates from a man aged 30 to 39 with type 1 diabetes. The CDR3 spells CASSSFPREEQYF. The CDR3 DNA reads as TGTGCCAGCAGTTCGTTCCCCAGGGAGGAGCAGTACTTC.